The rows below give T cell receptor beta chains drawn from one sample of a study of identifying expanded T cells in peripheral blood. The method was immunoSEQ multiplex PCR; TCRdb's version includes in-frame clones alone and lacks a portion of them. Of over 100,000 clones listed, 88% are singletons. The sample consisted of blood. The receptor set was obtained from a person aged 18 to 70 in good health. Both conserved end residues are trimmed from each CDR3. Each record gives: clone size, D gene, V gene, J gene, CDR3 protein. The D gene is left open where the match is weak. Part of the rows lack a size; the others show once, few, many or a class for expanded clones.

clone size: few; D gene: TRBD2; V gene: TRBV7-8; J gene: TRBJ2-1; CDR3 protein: ASSLRPPGGGRNEQF
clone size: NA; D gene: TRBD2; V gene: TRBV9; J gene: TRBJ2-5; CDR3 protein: ASSPRSGSGLETQY
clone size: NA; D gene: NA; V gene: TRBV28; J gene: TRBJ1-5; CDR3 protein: ASSFYGNQPQH
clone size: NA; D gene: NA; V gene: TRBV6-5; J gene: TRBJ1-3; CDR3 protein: ASRQTTGSGNTIY
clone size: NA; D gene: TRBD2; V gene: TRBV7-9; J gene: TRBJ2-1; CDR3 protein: ASSLSVAGGSSGEQF
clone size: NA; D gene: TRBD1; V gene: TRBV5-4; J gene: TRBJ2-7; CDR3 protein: ASSSDRGAPEQY
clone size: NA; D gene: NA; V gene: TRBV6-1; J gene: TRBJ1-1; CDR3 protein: ASSERPLNTEAF
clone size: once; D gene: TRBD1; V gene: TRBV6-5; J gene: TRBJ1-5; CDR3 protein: ASSYSGTDNQPQH
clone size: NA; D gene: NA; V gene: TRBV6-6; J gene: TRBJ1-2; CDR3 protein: ASSGDRNYGYT
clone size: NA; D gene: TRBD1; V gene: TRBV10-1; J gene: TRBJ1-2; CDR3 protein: ASPQIRSGGSDYGYT
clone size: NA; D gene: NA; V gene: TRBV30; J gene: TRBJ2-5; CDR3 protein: AWSSGSVYETQY
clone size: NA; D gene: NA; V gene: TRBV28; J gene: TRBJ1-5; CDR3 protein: ASSTQPQPQH
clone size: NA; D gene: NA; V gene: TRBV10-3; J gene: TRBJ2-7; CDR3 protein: AISESKATRSEQY
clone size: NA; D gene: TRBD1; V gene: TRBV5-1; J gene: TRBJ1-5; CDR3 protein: ASSRLGRGQGQPQH
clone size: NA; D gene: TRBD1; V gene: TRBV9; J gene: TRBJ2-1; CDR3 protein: ASSPARDRNYNEQF
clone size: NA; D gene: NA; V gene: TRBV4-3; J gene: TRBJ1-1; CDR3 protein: ASSRGRGTEAF
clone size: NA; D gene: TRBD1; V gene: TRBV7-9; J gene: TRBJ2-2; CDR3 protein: ASSTGTGLFGELF
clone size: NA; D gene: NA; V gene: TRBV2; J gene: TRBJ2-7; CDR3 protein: ASREDRFEQY
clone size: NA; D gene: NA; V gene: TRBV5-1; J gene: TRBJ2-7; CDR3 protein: ASSTARDTYYEQY
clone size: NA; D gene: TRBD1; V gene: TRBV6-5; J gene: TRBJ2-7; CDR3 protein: ASRSGTGVSEQY
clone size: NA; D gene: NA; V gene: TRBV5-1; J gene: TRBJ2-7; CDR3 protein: ASSFSQGYEQY
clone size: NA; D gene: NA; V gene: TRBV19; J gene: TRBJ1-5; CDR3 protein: ASTPDGTRNQPQH
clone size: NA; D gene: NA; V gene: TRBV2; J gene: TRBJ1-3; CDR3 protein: ASSEYGGYSGNTIY
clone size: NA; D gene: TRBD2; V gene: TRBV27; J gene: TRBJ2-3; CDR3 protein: ASSLRLAYSTDTQY
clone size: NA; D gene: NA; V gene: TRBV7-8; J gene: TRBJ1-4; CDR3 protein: ASSSGQRGANEKLF
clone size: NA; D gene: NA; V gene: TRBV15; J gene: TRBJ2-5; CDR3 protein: ATSRGFASGAGETQY
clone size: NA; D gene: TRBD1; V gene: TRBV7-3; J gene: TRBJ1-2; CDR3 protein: ASSYPGTGAGYT
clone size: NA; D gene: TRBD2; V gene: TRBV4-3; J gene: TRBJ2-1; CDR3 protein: ASSQELVTTSGGYNEQF
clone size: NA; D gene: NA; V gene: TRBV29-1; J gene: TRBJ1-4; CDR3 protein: SVEVGLKEKLF
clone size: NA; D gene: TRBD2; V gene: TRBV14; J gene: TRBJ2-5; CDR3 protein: ASSQEIGTSGNQETQY
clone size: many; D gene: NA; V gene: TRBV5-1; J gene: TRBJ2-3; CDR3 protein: ASSLGSITDTQY
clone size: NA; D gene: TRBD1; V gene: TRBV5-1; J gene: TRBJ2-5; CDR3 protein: ASSPYRQGGETQY
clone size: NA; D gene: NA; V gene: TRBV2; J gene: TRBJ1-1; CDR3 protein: ASSNQGNTEAF
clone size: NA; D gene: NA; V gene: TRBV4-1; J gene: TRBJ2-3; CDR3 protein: ASSQESRPGGTDTQY
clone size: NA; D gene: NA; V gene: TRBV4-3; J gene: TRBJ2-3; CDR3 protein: ATARTTTDTQY
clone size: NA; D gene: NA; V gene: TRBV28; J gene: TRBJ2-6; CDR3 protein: ASVLSGANVLT
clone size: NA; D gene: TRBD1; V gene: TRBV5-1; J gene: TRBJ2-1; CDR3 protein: ASSLGTGENEQF
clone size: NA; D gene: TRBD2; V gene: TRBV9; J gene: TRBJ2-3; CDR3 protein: ASSVGGSSFSTDTQY
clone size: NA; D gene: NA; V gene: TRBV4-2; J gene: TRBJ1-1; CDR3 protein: ASSQGPGAGNTEAF
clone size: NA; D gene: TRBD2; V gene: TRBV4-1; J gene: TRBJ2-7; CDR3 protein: ASSPTGTSWYEQY
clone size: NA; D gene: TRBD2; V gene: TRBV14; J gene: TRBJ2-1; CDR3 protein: ASSQGTSGGDEQF
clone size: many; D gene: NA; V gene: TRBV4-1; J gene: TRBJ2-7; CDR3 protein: ASGRGADYEQY
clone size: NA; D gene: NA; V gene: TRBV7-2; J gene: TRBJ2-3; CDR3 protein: ASSLGGTDTQY
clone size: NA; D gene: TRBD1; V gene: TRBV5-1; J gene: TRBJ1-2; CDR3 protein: ASSSRDRDLNYGYT
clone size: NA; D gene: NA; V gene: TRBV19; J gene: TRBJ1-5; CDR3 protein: ASSTPHQPQH
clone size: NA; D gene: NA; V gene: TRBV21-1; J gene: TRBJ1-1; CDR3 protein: ASSKLEGGSLVSTEAF
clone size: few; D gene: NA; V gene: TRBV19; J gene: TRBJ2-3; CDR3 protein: ASSKRGSPGGTDTQY
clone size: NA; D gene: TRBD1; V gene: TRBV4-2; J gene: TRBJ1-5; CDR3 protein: ASSQWTGSQPQH
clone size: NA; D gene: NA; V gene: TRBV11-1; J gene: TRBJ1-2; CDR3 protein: ASSLAAGDYGYT
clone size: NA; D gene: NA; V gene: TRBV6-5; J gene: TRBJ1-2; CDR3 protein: ASTEMPYYGYT
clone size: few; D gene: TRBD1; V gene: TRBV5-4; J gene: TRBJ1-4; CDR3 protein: ASSRGTGHEKLF
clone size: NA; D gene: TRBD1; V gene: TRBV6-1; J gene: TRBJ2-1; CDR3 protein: ASRGTGGNEQF
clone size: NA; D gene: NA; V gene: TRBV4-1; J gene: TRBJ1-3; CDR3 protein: ASSQDRGVGSGNTIY
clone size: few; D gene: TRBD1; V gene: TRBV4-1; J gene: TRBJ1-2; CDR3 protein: ASSQQGEWNYGYT
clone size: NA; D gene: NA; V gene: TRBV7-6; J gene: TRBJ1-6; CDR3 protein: ASSVQGTDSPLH
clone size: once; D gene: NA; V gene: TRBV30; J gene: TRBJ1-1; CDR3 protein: AWSLDEGGNTEAF
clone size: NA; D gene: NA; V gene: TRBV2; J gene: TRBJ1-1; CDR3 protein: ASGQLYTEAF